One and the same sample provided the 18 T cell receptor beta chains below, sequenced in a study of tumor-infiltrating lymphocytes in localized non-small cell lung cancer. The data were produced by immunoSEQ multiplex PCR, yet TCRdb's version contains in-frame clones alone and is incomplete. This table has approximately 21,000 clones, 80% appearing once. The sample comprised lung tumor tissue. The receptors were sampled from a human donor with non-small cell lung cancer.

This sequence joins TRBV5-6 and TRBJ1-1, with D possibly TRBD1 on 5 matching bases. This CDR3 contains 15 residues. V gave up 0 bases and J gave up 4 bases, with 13 bases separating them. Per germline, CDR1 SGHDT and CDR2 YYEEEE. The CDR3: CASSLGIRGPTEAFF. In nucleotides, the CDR3 is TGTGCCAGCAGCTTGGGGATAAGGGGTCCCACTGAAGCTTTCTTT.

The chain employs TRBV4-3 and TRBJ2-1; 7 bases fit TRBD2. Germline values: CDR1 LGHNA, CDR2 YSLEER. The CDR3 is made up of 15 amino acids. After removal of 5 bases from V and 1 base from J, the junction contained 5 bases not matched to a gene. The CDR3 is CASSKAGISYNEQFF. CDR3 bases: TGCGCCAGCAGCAAAGCGGGGATTTCCTACAATGAGCAGTTCTTC.

V is TRBV5-4 and J is TRBJ1-4; no firm D call. V was cut by 0 bases and J by 5 bases, with 8 bases left in between. The V gene's germline CDR1 is SGHNT and CDR2 YYREEE (reference sequence). The CDR3 is made up of 14 amino acids. The CDR3 loop reads CASSLEGLNEKLFF. The CDR3 DNA reads TGTGCCAGCAGCTTGGAGGGATTAAATGAAAAACTGTTTTTT.

The chain recombines TRBV7-3 with TRBJ2-3; no clear D gene. This CDR3 region has 13 residues. V was cut by 4 bases and J by 1 base, with 6 bases left in between. Per germline, CDR1 SGHTA and CDR2 FQGTGA. CDR3 in amino acids: CASSSTRTDTQYF. CDR3 coding DNA: TGTGCCAGCAGCTCCACTCGCACAGATACGCAGTATTTT.

V gene TRBV5-1 combines with J gene TRBJ2-2; the D is unclear. The V gene lost 2 bases and the J gene lost 3 bases, with 8 bases spanning the gap. The CDR3 is made up of 14 amino acids. Germline values: CDR1 SGHRS, CDR2 YFSETQ. The CDR3 DNA follows: TGCGCCAGCAGCTTAATGTTGGACACCGGGGAGCTGTTTTTT. Translated: CASSLMLDTGELFF.

This clone was seen a few times. The V and J genes are TRBV18 and TRBJ2-3; D uncertain. There are 12 residues in the CDR3. Trimming pared 0 bases from V and 10 bases from J, leaving 8 bases between. Germline CDR1 is KGHSH and CDR2 is LQKENI. CDR3 coding DNA: TGTGCCAGCTCACCACCCCCCGGGTCGCAGTATTTT. The encoded protein is CASSPPPGSQYF. The whole variable domain, filled in from reference TRBV18 and TRBJ2-3, reads NAGVMQNPRHLVRRRGQEARLRCSPMKGHSHVYWYRQLPEEGLKFMVYLQKENIIDESGMPKERFSAEFPKEGPSILRIQQVVRGDSAAYFCASSPPPGSQYFGPGTRLTVL.

V gene TRBV5-4 combines with J gene TRBJ2-5; D gene uncertain. Trimming pared 0 bases from V and 1 base from J, leaving 1 base between. Germline CDR1 and CDR2: SGHNT and YYREEE (reference sequence). The CDR3 has 12 amino acids. Here the CDR3 reads CASSLGQETQYF. For the CDR3, the DNA is TGTGCCAGCAGCTTGGGCCAAGAGACCCAGTACTTC.

The chain recombines TRBV5-1 with TRBJ1-5, with D possibly matching TRBD1 (5 bases). This CDR3 is 16 amino acids long. CDR1 SGHRS and CDR2 YFSETQ come from the germline V gene. V was pared by 0 bases and J by 3 bases, with 13 bases between. CDR3 in amino acids: CASSLDPGINNQPQHF. In DNA form, the CDR3 reads TGCGCCAGCAGCTTGGACCCAGGGATAAACAATCAGCCCCAGCATTTT.

This clone is medium-sized within its sample. The same CDR3 is also encoded by other DNA sequences in this sample. The chain has TRBV6-6 and TRBJ1-2; 7 bases line up with TRBD1. Germline loops: CDR1 MNHNY, CDR2 SVGAGI (reference sequence). The CDR3 spans 13 residues. Losses at the gene ends were 4 bases for V and 2 bases for J; bases not matched to a gene: 1. CDR3 sequence: CASSLQGNYGYTF. The CDR3 nucleotides are TGTGCCAGCAGTTTACAGGGGAACTATGGCTACACCTTC.

This clone has just one count. The gene calls are TRBV7-6 and TRBJ2-5, with 13 bases aligning to TRBD2. The CDR3 runs 15 residues. Unmatched junction bases numbered 4, after V lost 5 bases and J lost 4 bases. Germline CDR1 and CDR2: SGHVS and FNYEAQ. Here the CDR3 DNA reads TGTGCCAGCAGCCCTGGACTAGCGGGAGCAGAGACCCAGTACTTC. Translating it yields CASSPGLAGAETQYF.

This rearrangement joins TRBV5-1 to TRBJ2-7, with D possibly being TRBD1 (6 bases). CDR1 and CDR2 (germline): SGHRS, YFSETQ. V dropped 4 bases and J dropped 4 bases, with 15 bases sitting between them. This CDR3 comprises 14 residues. The CDR3 loop reads CASSLHTGTYEQYF. In DNA, the CDR3 is TGCGCCAGCAGCCTTCATACAGGGACGTACGAGCAGTACTTC.

CDR3 residues: CASSPSGDINYGYTF. The CDR3 DNA follows: TGTGCCAGCTCACCCTCAGGGGACATAAACTATGGCTACACCTTC. The V gene is TRBV18, the J gene TRBJ1-2; a weak D match, TRBD1 (6 bases). The CDR3 spans 15 residues. Deletions cut 3 bases from V and 2 bases from J, with 13 bases between. In germline, CDR1 is KGHSH, CDR2 LQKENI.

The J gene is TRBJ1-5, the V gene TRBV5-6; no clear D. Trimming took 2 bases from V and 6 from J, leaving 12 bases between them. This CDR3 comprises 14 residues. Germline CDR1 and CDR2: SGHDT and YYEEEE. The CDR3 DNA is TGTGCCAGCAGCTTAAAGAGGGAATTTCAGCCCCAGCATTTT. Translated: CASSLKREFQPQHF.

The chain links TRBV4-3 to TRBJ2-1; D gene unclear. Trimming pared 0 bases from V and 6 bases from J, leaving 18 bases between. This CDR3 region has 17 residues. CDR1 is LGHNA and CDR2 is YSLEER in the germline V gene. The CDR3 spells CASSQEHSLWAVNEQFF. CDR3 sequence (DNA): TGCGCCAGCAGCCAAGAACACTCTTTATGGGCCGTCAATGAGCAGTTCTTC.

As DNA, the CDR3 is TGTGCCAGCAGCTTGGGGGGACAGATTAATCAGCCCCAGCATTTT. Translation gives CASSLGGQINQPQHF. This chain uses TRBV5-4 with TRBJ1-5; 7 positions agree with TRBD1. The CDR3 runs 15 residues. The V and J ends lost 0 bases and 4 bases, in that order; junction bases with no gene match: 4. CDR1 and CDR2 (germline): SGHNT, YYREEE (reference sequence).

The rearrangement joins TRBV29-1 to TRBJ2-5, with a weak D call TRBD2 (6 bases). CDR3 length equals 12 residues. Germline-derived CDR1 and CDR2 are SQVTM and ANQGSEA. The ends were cut back, 4 bases at V and 4 bases at J, with 10 bases in the middle. The CDR3: CSVGGASETQYF. DNA for the CDR3: TGCAGCGTTGGCGGGGCTTCAGAGACCCAGTACTTC.

This clone was seen a few times. The chain combines TRBV7-2 with TRBJ1-5; D perhaps matches TRBD1 (5 bases). CDR3 size: 14 residues. Trimming cost V 4 bases and J 2 bases, with 9 bases left between them. Germline loops: CDR1 SGHTA, CDR2 FQGNSA. As DNA, the CDR3 is TGTGCCAGCAGCTCTGGACATGGCAATCAGCCCCAGCATTTT. Amino acid sequence: CASSSGHGNQPQHF.

CDR3 sequence reads: CASSPTGTLTGELFF. In nucleotides, the CDR3 is TGCGCCAGCAGTCCTACCGGGACACTCACCGGGGAGCTGTTTTTT. The chain couples TRBV4-3 to TRBJ2-2; TRBD1 is a possible D gene (6 bases). Germline CDR1 is LGHNA and CDR2 is YSLEER. The germline V and J ends were trimmed by 6 bases and 4 bases, with 15 bases remaining between them. This CDR3 has 15 residues.